This TCR beta chain was recovered during a study of blood T cell repertoires in COVID-19. At the level of the study: Researchers got acute and convalescent COVID-19 samples from the United States, Italy and Spain. Sample material is recorded as cDNA or gDNA derived from T cells, B-cell-depleted T cells, or PBMCs.

CDR3 size: 14 residues. With 5 bases removed from V and 5 bases from J, the gap between germline ends came to 16 bases. CDR1 is SGHRS and CDR2 is YFSETQ in the germline V gene. Authors' data handling: Reference gene primer amplification gave estimated nucleated cell counts. Measured with immunoSEQ multiplex PCR; TCRdb has only the in-frame clones, and not every one. From that table come the V and J calls and clone size; the DNA was used to work out D and trimming. Of some 150,000 clones in the sample, more than 75% were seen once. The sample consisted of peripheral blood. The rearrangement joins TRBV5-1 to TRBJ1-1; D remains unclear. The clonotype originates from a woman in her seventies with acute or convalescent COVID-19. In nucleotides, the CDR3 is TGCGCCAGCAGGACGAGGGTCGGGAGGACTGAAGCTTTCTTT. It is translated as CASRTRVGRTEAFF.